This T cell receptor (beta chain) originates from a study of long-term antiretroviral therapy in people with HIV. Study-wide results and limits: ART was followed by higher diversity that remained below transplant donor controls.

All donors provided no fewer than one pre-ART and no fewer than two post-ART PBMC samples. This clone came up once. Antigen unknown. The run of the v3.0 immunoSEQ assay was at survey level. Only in-frame clones appear in the TCRdb table, and some are missing; sequencing was by immunoSEQ multiplex PCR. The sample shows about 24,000 clones, less than 80% of them seen only once. CDR1 is SGHNT and CDR2 is YENEEA in the germline V gene. With 3 bases removed from V and 6 bases from J, the gap between germline ends came to 5 bases. This CDR3 contains 12 residues. The sequenced sample was unsorted PBMCs, obtained 1.2 years after starting antiretroviral therapy. The TCR comes from a woman aged 35 to 49 with HIV. This chain uses TRBV11-3 with TRBJ2-2; D call uncertain. For the CDR3, the DNA is TGTGCCAGCAGCTTTTCCCCCGGGGAGCTGTTTTTT. This encodes CASSFSPGELFF. Drawing the rest from reference TRBV11-3 and TRBJ2-2, the complete variable domain is EAGVVQSPRYKIIEKKQPVAFWCNPISGHNTLYWYLQNLGQGPELLIRYENEEAVDDSQLPKDRFSAERLKGVDSTLKIQPAELGDSAVYLCASSFSPGELFFGEGSRLTVL.